This T cell receptor (beta chain) was found in a study of graft-versus-host responses after intestinal transplantation. The overall study: Isolated intestinal, liver-intestinal, or multivisceral transplants had been given to the recipients.

Worth noting for this clone: The target antigen is unknown.

Study-level results: Analysis identified GvH clones in recipient marrow, with some appearing first in ileum or blood. Some patients had graft-donor T cell macrochimerism, and their allografts showed high graft-versus-host to host-versus-graft clonal ratios.

The assay was immunoSEQ multiplex PCR, and TCRdb's table has in-frame clones only and misses some. The data hold more than 95,000 clones, with about 90% observed a single time. Trimming shortened V by 3 bases and J by 1 base, and 10 bases separated the two germline ends. From germline, CDR1 is SGHNT and CDR2 YYREEE (reference sequence). The CDR3 loop spans 14 amino acids. This rearrangement joins TRBV5-4 to TRBJ1-1; the D gene is possibly TRBD1 (5 bases). This receptor was identified in a human donor who received an intestinal transplant. Sequencing was performed on unstimulated CD4+ T cells sorted from spleen or lymph node cells, taken before intestinal transplant. The CDR3 protein is CASSSTDRNTEAFF. The CDR3 DNA sequence: TGTGCCAGCAGCTCTACAGACAGGAACACTGAAGCTTTCTTT.